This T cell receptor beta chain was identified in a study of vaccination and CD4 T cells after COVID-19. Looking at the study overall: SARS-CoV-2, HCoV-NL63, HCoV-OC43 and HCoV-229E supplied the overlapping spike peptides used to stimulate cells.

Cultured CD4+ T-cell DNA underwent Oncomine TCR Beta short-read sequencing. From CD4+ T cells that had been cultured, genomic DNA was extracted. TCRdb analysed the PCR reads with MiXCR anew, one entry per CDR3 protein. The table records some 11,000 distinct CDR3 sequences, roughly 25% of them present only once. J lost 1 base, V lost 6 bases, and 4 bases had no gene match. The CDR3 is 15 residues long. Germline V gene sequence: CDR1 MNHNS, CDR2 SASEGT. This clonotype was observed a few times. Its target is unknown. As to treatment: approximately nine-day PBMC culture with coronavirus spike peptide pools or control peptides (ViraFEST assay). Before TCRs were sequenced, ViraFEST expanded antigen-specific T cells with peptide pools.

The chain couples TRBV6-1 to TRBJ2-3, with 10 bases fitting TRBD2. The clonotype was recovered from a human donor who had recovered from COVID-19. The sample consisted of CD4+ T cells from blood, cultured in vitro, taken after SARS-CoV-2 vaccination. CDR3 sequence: CASSPLAGGTDTQYF. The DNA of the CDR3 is TGTGCCAGCAGCCCCCTAGCGGGGGGCACAGATACGCAGTATTTT.